This entry features one T cell receptor beta chain sequence. Its antigen has not been determined. Per-nucleotide qualities are absent, and no much larger clonotype sits a single base away. TCRbeta CDR3 regions were amplified from genomic DNA using the immunoSEQ Assay, a bias-controlled multiplex PCR. As for how the authors treated the data: Nucleated cell counts per sample were estimated from amplification of reference gene primers within the assay. To quantify the absolute abundance of each unique TCRbeta CDR3 rearrangement, sequence reads were collapsed and filtered. For each sample, productive Simpson clonality was calculated as the square root of Simpson's diversity index over productive rearrangements. TCRdb took over this immuneACCESS table, retaining in-frame rearrangements with V and J assigned. Such tables are incomplete; in checked studies, under half of the missing clones stem from an unresolved V gene, and the remainder is unexplained. Clonal size and the V and J genes are those of that table, whereas D and trimming came from the DNA. Recorded for this sample are 270,000 or so clones; about 86% of them occurred a single time. The ten largest clones add up to roughly 12% of the sample.

The source of the sample is a study of blood T cell repertoires in COVID-19 (dated by TCRdb to about 2020). Context from the whole study: The collaborator samples originated in the United States, Italy and Spain and spanned the acute and convalescent phases of COVID-19. The material from the prospective study consisted of cDNA or gDNA derived from T cells, B-cell-depleted T cells, or PBMCs. Subjects who had been exposed to COVID-19, were actively infected with it, or had recovered from it provided the deeply sampled blood TCRbeta repertoires that made up the dataset. A freely available public database, intended as a resource for researchers studying the immune response to SARS-CoV-2, is where the repertoires were released. The samples were drawn from two sources: the first 160 participants of the ongoing ImmuneRACE study, and over 950 subjects contributed by 6 global collaborators. Sample metadata almost always included a de-identified subject ID, COVID-19 status, age in years and sex. HLA class I and class II types, where available, came from metadata supplied by the sample provider rather than from assay-based typing.

Study-level results and caveats: The amount of clinical and demographic metadata varied by source and participant and was provided uncurated.

One collaborating source in Seattle enrolled patients while the patients were actively infected and followed the patients over time throughout the course of disease. Collaborating institutions collected whole blood in K2EDTA tubes following their own protocols. For TCRbeta analysis, collaborator samples were shipped as frozen whole blood, as isolated PBMCs, or as DNA extracted from either sample type. The sequenced material came from peripheral blood. The sequence was obtained from a woman in her twenties or thirties with COVID-19, enrolled during active disease.

CDR3 sequence: CASSMGSQPQHF. The DNA sequence is given as TGTGCCAGTAGTATGGGGAGTCAGCCCCAGCATTTT. The chain couples TRBV19 to TRBJ1-5; the D gene cannot be resolved reliably. The CDR3 contains 12 residues, cysteine and phenylalanine counted. The CDR3 DNA has 36 bases and is translated from base 1. CDR1 is given as LNHDA and CDR2 as SQIVND, both from the germline V gene (reference sequence). The germline ends are 6 bases apart after V is trimmed by 3 bases and J by 6 bases. Extended through the reference TRBV19 and TRBJ1-5 proteins, this CDR3 yields the full variable domain: DGGITQSPKYLFRKEGQNVTLSCEQNLNHDAMYWYRQDPGQGLRLIYYSQIVNDFQKGDIAEGYSVSREKKESFPLTVTSAQKNPTAFYLCASSMGSQPQHFGDGTRLSIL.